The 9 T cell receptor beta chains below come from one sample, sequenced in a study of cytomegalovirus exposure and HLA in healthy donors. Primers: 60 Vbeta forward and 13 Jbeta reverse. Method: immunoSEQ multiplex PCR; TCRdb's copy keeps in-frame clones and lacks some. The sample carries about 130,000 clones, 80% to 85% recorded once. Material: PBMCs. The receptors shown here come from a boy younger than 18 in good health and CMV-seronegative.

The chain recombines TRBV9 with TRBJ2-7; D might be TRBD1 (6 bases). V lost 3 bases to trimming and J lost 4 bases, with 14 bases between them. Per the germline V gene, CDR1 is SGDLS and CDR2 is YYNGEE. The CDR3 is 14 residues long. The CDR3 DNA sequence: TGTGCCAGCAGCGGATCACAGGGTGGGTACGAGCAGTACTTC. It specifies CASSGSQGGYEQYF.

The chain couples TRBV18 to TRBJ1-4, with D possibly matching TRBD1 (6 bases). The CDR3 sequence is 13 residues long. V was pared by 2 bases and J by 5 bases, with 6 bases between. Per germline, CDR1 KGHSH and CDR2 LQKENI. CDR3 sequence (DNA): TGTGCCAGCTCACCAGGGACAAATGAAAAACTGTTTTTT. Protein sequence: CASSPGTNEKLFF.

The CDR3 nucleotides are TGTGCCAGCAGTGAACAGGGGAGCTCCTACGAGCAGTACTTC. Translated: CASSEQGSSYEQYF. The genes are TRBV2 and TRBJ2-7; D perhaps matches TRBD1 (6 bases). The CDR3 loop spans 14 amino acids. V lost 2 bases to trimming and J lost 0 bases, with 8 bases between them. Per the germline V gene, CDR1 is SNHLY and CDR2 is FYNNEI.

The chain combines TRBV4-3 with TRBJ1-1, with D maybe TRBD1 (6 bases). V lost 4 bases, J lost 6 bases, and 15 bases lay in between. The CDR3 contains 14 residues. CDR1 is LGHNA, CDR2 YSLEER, per germline. Written as DNA, the CDR3 is TGCGCCAGCAGCCCCCGCACGGGGGGCTCTGAAGCTTTCTTT. Protein sequence: CASSPRTGGSEAFF.

The chain couples TRBV2 to TRBJ2-2; a weak D match, TRBD1 (7 bases). There are 13 residues in the CDR3. V was cut by 7 bases and J by 8 bases, with 14 bases left in between. Per germline, CDR1 SNHLY and CDR2 FYNNEI. In nucleotides, the CDR3 is TGTGCCAGCATCCCAGGGGGGTTTGGGGAGCTGTTTTTT. Residues: CASIPGGFGELFF. Variable domain in full (rest from reference TRBV2 and TRBJ2-2): EPEVTQTPSHQVTQMGQEVILRCVPISNHLYFYWYRQILGQKVEFLVSFYNNEISEKSEIFDDQFSVERPDGSNFTLKIRSTKLEDSAMYFCASIPGGFGELFFGEGSRLTVL.

The chain joins TRBV29-1 to TRBJ1-2; tentatively, D is TRBD1 (5 bases). Trimming took off 3 bases at V and 8 bases at J, with 19 bases between the two ends. This CDR3 has 14 amino acids. Germline lookup yields CDR1 SQVTM and CDR2 ANQGSEA. CDR3 in amino acids: CSVDPSGGLEGYTF. The CDR3 DNA is TGCAGCGTTGACCCAAGCGGGGGTTTGGAGGGCTACACCTTC.

This clone was counted between two and nine times. The chain uses TRBV6-6 and TRBJ2-7, with D perhaps matching TRBD2 (6 bases). V lost 5 bases and J 5 bases, leaving 7 bases between the germline ends. Germline CDR1 reads MNHNY; CDR2 reads SVGAGI (reference sequence). This CDR3 is 11 amino acids long. The CDR3 here is CASSGGNEQYF. CDR3 DNA sequence: TGTGCCAGCAGTGGGGGGAACGAGCAGTACTTC.

This clone has just a few counts. The chain recombines TRBV5-4 with TRBJ2-1, with D possibly being TRBD2 (7 bases). Germline CDR1 SGHNT, CDR2 YYREEE (reference sequence). The CDR3 is 14 residues long. The V gene lost 2 bases and the J gene lost 8 bases, with 14 bases spanning the gap. The chain's CDR3 is CASSFEGGGDEQFF. Here the CDR3 DNA reads TGTGCCAGCAGCTTTGAGGGAGGGGGGGATGAGCAGTTCTTC.

With respect to this clone: Other DNA sequences from this sample encode an identical CDR3 as well. V gene TRBV6-5 combines with J gene TRBJ1-5; D not certain. CDR1 is MNHEY and CDR2 is SVGAGI in the germline V gene. The CDR3 is 13 amino acids. The V end lost 2 bases, the J end lost 6 bases, and 8 bases lay between the germline ends. The CDR3 DNA is TGTGCCAGCAGTTACCGGGAGGGTCAGCCCCAGCATTTT. Its protein product is CASSYREGQPQHF.